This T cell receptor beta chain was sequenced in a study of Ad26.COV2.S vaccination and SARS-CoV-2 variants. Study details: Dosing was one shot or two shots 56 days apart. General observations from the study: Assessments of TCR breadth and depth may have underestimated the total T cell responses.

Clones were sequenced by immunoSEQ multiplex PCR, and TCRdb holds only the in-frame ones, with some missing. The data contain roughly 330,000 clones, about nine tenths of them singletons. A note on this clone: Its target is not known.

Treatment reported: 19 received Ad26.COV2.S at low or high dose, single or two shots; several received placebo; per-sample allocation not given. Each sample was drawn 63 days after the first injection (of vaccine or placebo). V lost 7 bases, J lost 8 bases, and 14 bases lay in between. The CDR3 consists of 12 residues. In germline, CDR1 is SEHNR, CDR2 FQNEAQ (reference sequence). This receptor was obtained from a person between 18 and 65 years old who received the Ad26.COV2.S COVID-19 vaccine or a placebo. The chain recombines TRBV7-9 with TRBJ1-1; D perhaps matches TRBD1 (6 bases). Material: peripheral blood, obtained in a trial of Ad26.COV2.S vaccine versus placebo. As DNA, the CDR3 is TGTGCCAGCAAGCATCATCAGGGGGAAGCTTTCTTT. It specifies CASKHHQGEAFF. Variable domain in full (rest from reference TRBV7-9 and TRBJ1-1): DTGVSQNPRHKITKRGQNVTFRCDPISEHNRLYWYRQTLGQGPEFLTYFQNEAQLEKSRLLSDRFSAERPKGSFSTLEIQRTEQGDSAMYLCASKHHQGEAFFGQGTRLTVV.